The clone carrying this T cell receptor beta chain was observed many times. The data derive from a study of early T cells in non-severe SARS-CoV-2 infection. The CDR3 sequence is 15 residues long. V was pared by 5 bases and J by 0 bases, with 13 bases between. CDR1 and CDR2 from the germline V gene are MNHEY and SVGAGI. Unique molecular identifiers (one per individual cDNA molecule) were attached. TCRdb re-analysed the 5' RACE reads in MiXCR, keeping a single row per CDR3 protein. Among about 28,000 distinct CDR3 sequences, about 4.6% were seen once, and the ten largest hold 4.5% to 7%. The TCR comes from an adult who was a healthcare worker with PCR-confirmed SARS-CoV-2 infection or an uninfected control (not recorded which). The sample consisted of whole blood, taken at baseline. The chain uses TRBV6-5 and TRBJ2-5, with unresolved D. The CDR3 DNA is TGTGCCAGCAGTACCCCTTCCAGCGACCAAGAGACCCAGTACTTC. Amino acids: CASSTPSSDQETQYF.